These 15 T cell receptor beta chains came from one sample sequenced in a study of somatic mutations in cytotoxic T cells in rheumatoid arthritis. Clones were read by immunoSEQ multiplex PCR, and TCRdb kept only the in-frame ones, dropping some. The sample comprises 15,000 to 20,000 clones, less than 90% of which are singletons, and roughly 10% rests with the top ten. The sequenced sample was CD8+ T cells sorted from blood. All receptors derive from an adult with rheumatoid arthritis.

The chain is built from TRBV27 and TRBJ2-2; a possible D gene is TRBD1 (5 bases). The CDR3 has 15 amino acids. V was clipped by 3 bases and J by 0 bases, with 8 bases between them. CDR1 is MNHEY and CDR2 is SMNVEV in the germline V gene (reference sequence). CDR3 loop: CASSLVGANTGELFF. CDR3 bases: TGTGCCAGCAGTTTGGTAGGGGCGAACACCGGGGAGCTGTTTTTT.

V and J are TRBV5-6 and TRBJ2-7, with a tentative D call TRBD2 (6 bases). This CDR3 has 11 amino acids. CDR1 is SGHDT and CDR2 is YYEEEE in the germline V gene. The germline V and J ends were trimmed by 4 bases and 8 bases, with 10 bases remaining between them. As DNA, the CDR3 is TGTGCCAGCAGCCTCGGGGGACAGCAGTACTTC. Encoded protein: CASSLGGQQYF.

V and J are TRBV7-9 and TRBJ1-4; perhaps TRBD1 as D (5 bases). Per germline, CDR1 SEHNR and CDR2 FQNEAQ (reference sequence). V gave up 2 bases and J gave up 7 bases, with 11 bases separating them. The length of the CDR3 is 14 residues. CDR3 residues: CASSLSGGSEKLFF. The CDR3 nucleotides are TGTGCCAGCAGCTTATCGGGGGGGAGTGAAAAACTGTTTTTT.

A few counts support this clone. The rearrangement joins TRBV7-3 to TRBJ1-1; D unclear. Germline-derived CDR1 and CDR2 are SGHTA and FQGTGA. This CDR3 is built from 14 residues. The germline V and J ends were trimmed by 0 bases and 4 bases, with 9 bases remaining between them. CDR3 loop: CASSLTPGSTEAFF. DNA for the CDR3: TGTGCCAGCAGCTTAACCCCGGGGTCCACTGAAGCTTTCTTT.

In DNA form, the CDR3 reads TGTGCCAGCAGCTCCCGGACAGAGACCTACGAGCAGTACTTC. Protein product: CASSSRTETYEQYF. V and J are TRBV13 and TRBJ2-7, with D possibly being TRBD1 (6 bases). CDR3 length: 14 residues. With 4 bases removed from V and 2 bases from J, the gap between germline ends came to 12 bases. Germline V gene data show CDR1 as PRHDT and CDR2 as FYEKMQ (reference sequence).

The V gene is TRBV5-4, the J gene TRBJ2-5, with 10 bases aligning to TRBD2. Germline V gene data show CDR1 as SGHNT and CDR2 as YYREEE (reference sequence). V dropped 4 bases and J dropped 2; count of bases not matched to a gene: 5. This CDR3 has 15 residues. The CDR3 loop reads CASSGSGGRQETQYF. The CDR3 bases are TGTGCCAGCAGCGGTAGCGGGGGGAGGCAAGAGACCCAGTACTTC.

The rearrangement joins TRBV9 to TRBJ2-1; TRBD2 aligns across 7 bases. The germline V gene has CDR1 SGDLS and CDR2 YYNGEE. After removal of 3 bases from V and 3 bases from J, the junction contained 9 bases not matched to a gene. The CDR3 loop spans 16 amino acids. The CDR3 nucleotides are TGTGCCAGCAGCGCCGGTAACCGCGGGGGCTACAATGAGCAGTTCTTC. Protein: CASSAGNRGGYNEQFF.

The DNA for the CDR3 is TGTGCCAGCAGTTCGTCGGGGGCTCTTGGTTACGAGCAGTACTTC. This encodes CASSSSGALGYEQYF. V and J are TRBV28 and TRBJ2-7; D tentatively fits TRBD1 or TRBD2 (6 bases each). Germline-derived CDR1 and CDR2 are MDHEN and SYDVKM. The CDR3 has 15 amino acids. Deletions cut 4 bases from V and 4 bases from J, with 17 bases between.

The chain employs TRBV19 and TRBJ1-1, with no clear D. Trimming pared 3 bases from V and 0 bases from J, leaving 8 bases between. CDR3 length: 14 residues. CDR1 is LNHDA and CDR2 is SQIVND in the germline V gene (reference sequence). DNA of the CDR3: TGTGCCAGTAGTATGGTATCGGTGAACACTGAAGCTTTCTTT. This codes for CASSMVSVNTEAFF.

The chain employs TRBV19 and TRBJ2-7, with TRBD1 matching over 10 bases. Germline trimming cut 5 bases from V and 2 bases from J; bases unmatched to any gene: 6. Germline V gene data show CDR1 as LNHDA and CDR2 as SQIVND (reference sequence). The CDR3 is made up of 15 amino acids. The CDR3 protein is CASSVTGQGTYEQYF. The CDR3 nucleotides are TGTGCCAGTAGTGTTACGGGACAGGGGACCTACGAGCAGTACTTC.

The chain is built from TRBV27 and TRBJ2-3; D unclear. This CDR3 region has 14 residues. CDR1 is MNHEY and CDR2 is SMNVEV in the germline V gene (reference sequence). V lost 5 bases and J 5 bases, leaving 14 bases between the germline ends. CDR3 sequence: CASSAVPPEDTQYF. The DNA for the CDR3 is TGTGCCAGCAGTGCTGTCCCGCCTGAAGATACGCAGTATTTT.

The chain employs TRBV19 and TRBJ2-7; 10 bases align to TRBD1. This CDR3 spans 14 amino acids. CDR1 is LNHDA and CDR2 is SQIVND in the germline V gene (reference sequence). Trimming took 3 bases from V and 2 from J; bases not matched to a gene: 1. The CDR3 protein is CASSIGTGAYEQYF. The CDR3 coding sequence is TGTGCCAGTAGTATCGGGACAGGGGCCTACGAGCAGTACTTC. Combining the CDR3 with reference TRBV19 and TRBJ2-7 gives the whole variable domain DGGITQSPKYLFRKEGQNVTLSCEQNLNHDAMYWYRQDPGQGLRLIYYSQIVNDFQKGDIAEGYSVSREKKESFPLTVTSAQKNPTAFYLCASSIGTGAYEQYFGPGTRLTVT.

The genes are TRBV7-8 and TRBJ1-4; D is ambiguous. This CDR3 has 15 amino acids. CDR1 is SGHVS, CDR2 FQNEAQ, per germline. V was trimmed by 5 bases and J by 7 bases, leaving 17 bases between them. CDR3 region: CASSVPGPAGEKLFF. The CDR3 DNA reads TGTGCCAGCAGCGTCCCGGGCCCTGCAGGTGAAAAACTGTTTTTT.

The chain links TRBV25-1 to TRBJ1-5; 10 positions match TRBD1. With 7 bases clipped from V and 5 bases from J, the junction kept 14 bases outside the gene matches. Per germline, CDR1 MGHDK and CDR2 SYGVNS. The CDR3 totals 17 residues. The DNA for the CDR3 is TGTGCCAGCACCGAAAGAGGGGGACAGGGGATCGATCAGCCCCAGCATTTT. This gives the protein CASTERGGQGIDQPQHF.

This clone was seen once. The chain combines TRBV9 with TRBJ1-4; TRBD1 aligns across 7 bases. This CDR3 is built from 14 residues. With V trimmed by 2 bases and J by 8 bases, 6 bases remained unmatched. Germline V CDR1 and CDR2: SGDLS, YYNGEE. CDR3 nucleotide sequence: TGTGCCAGCAGCGTCGACAGGGTGGGGGAAAAACTGTTTTTT. The encoded protein is CASSVDRVGEKLFF.